Listed below are T cell receptor beta chains from one sample, sequenced in a study of blood T cell repertoires in COVID-19. The table came from immunoSEQ multiplex PCR; TCRdb's copy has only in-frame clones and leaves some out. The sample lists 35,000 or so clones; approximately 87% were seen once. Specimen: peripheral blood. The receptors stem from a man between 70 and 80 years old with acute or convalescent COVID-19. The CDR3 runs from the conserved cysteine through the conserved F or W. A D gene is named only where the DNA matches it firmly. Only part of the rows carry a size: once, few, many, or a class if the clone is expanded.

cdr3_aa: CASSSGGEKLFF; cdr3_nt: TGTGCCAGCAGTTCAGGGGGCGAAAAACTGTTTTTT; v_call: TRBV6-5; clone_size: .; d_call: TRBD1; j_call: TRBJ1-4
cdr3_aa: CASSRGQGGTEAFF; cdr3_nt: TGTGCCAGTAGTCGCGGTCAGGGAGGCACTGAAGCTTTCTTT; v_call: TRBV19; clone_size: .; d_call: .; j_call: TRBJ1-1
cdr3_aa: CASSEGGAGGRNEQFF; cdr3_nt: TGTGCCAGCAGTGAAGGGGGGGCGGGAGGTAGGAATGAGCAGTTCTTC; v_call: TRBV2; clone_size: .; d_call: TRBD2; j_call: TRBJ2-1
cdr3_aa: CSASSLAEKETQYF; cdr3_nt: TGCAGTGCTAGTTCCCTAGCGGAAAAAGAGACCCAGTACTTC; v_call: TRBV20-1; clone_size: .; d_call: TRBD2; j_call: TRBJ2-5
cdr3_aa: CASSQQVNTGELFF; cdr3_nt: TGTGCCAGCAGCCAACAGGTGAACACCGGGGAGCTGTTTTTT; v_call: TRBV3-1/TRBV3-2; clone_size: .; d_call: .; j_call: TRBJ2-2
cdr3_aa: CASSLDFRGGQPQHF; cdr3_nt: TGTGCCAGCAGCTTAGATTTTAGGGGGGGACAGCCCCAGCATTTT; v_call: TRBV7-2; clone_size: .; d_call: .; j_call: TRBJ1-5
cdr3_aa: CASSLRLNTGELFF; cdr3_nt: TGTGCCAGCAGCTTGAGGCTTAACACCGGGGAGCTGTTTTTT; v_call: TRBV11-3; clone_size: .; d_call: .; j_call: TRBJ2-2
cdr3_aa: CASSQDGLRMRNTEAFF; cdr3_nt: TGTGCCAGCAGCCAAGATGGACTCAGGATGAGGAACACTGAAGCTTTCTTT; v_call: TRBV4-2; clone_size: .; d_call: .; j_call: TRBJ1-1
cdr3_aa: CASSYKRTSRENIQYF; cdr3_nt: TGTGCCAGCAGTTACAAAAGGACTAGCCGGGAAAACATTCAGTACTTC; v_call: TRBV6-5; clone_size: .; d_call: TRBD2; j_call: TRBJ2-4
cdr3_aa: CASSLGLAGGEETQYF; cdr3_nt: TGTGCCAGTAGCCTAGGACTAGCGGGAGGGGAAGAGACCCAGTACTTC; v_call: TRBV19; clone_size: .; d_call: TRBD2; j_call: TRBJ2-5
cdr3_aa: CSGGGQGVGYTF; cdr3_nt: TGCAGCGGAGGTGGACAGGGTGTGGGCTACACCTTC; v_call: TRBV29-1; clone_size: .; d_call: TRBD1; j_call: TRBJ1-2
cdr3_aa: CASSLTVSTDTQYF; cdr3_nt: TGTGCCAGCAGCTTAACGGTCAGCACAGATACGCAGTATTTT; v_call: TRBV7-2; clone_size: .; d_call: .; j_call: TRBJ2-3
cdr3_aa: CSASMAGGEYNSPLHF; cdr3_nt: TGCAGTGCTAGTATGGCGGGAGGGGAATATAATTCACCCCTCCACTTT; v_call: TRBV20-1; clone_size: .; d_call: .; j_call: TRBJ1-6
cdr3_aa: CASSPLGFGFGNYNEQFF; cdr3_nt: TGTGCCAGCAGTCCACTGGGATTTGGTTTCGGGAACTACAATGAGCAGTTCTTC; v_call: TRBV27; clone_size: .; d_call: .; j_call: TRBJ2-1
cdr3_aa: CASSLWAGTELFF; cdr3_nt: TGTGCCAGCAGCTTATGGGCGGGGACGGAGCTGTTTTTT; v_call: TRBV7-8; clone_size: once; d_call: .; j_call: TRBJ2-2
cdr3_aa: CASSERLAGENEQFF; cdr3_nt: TGTGCCAGCAGTGAACGACTAGCGGGAGAGAATGAGCAGTTCTTC; v_call: TRBV2; clone_size: few; d_call: TRBD2; j_call: TRBJ2-1
cdr3_aa: CASSSLAGYNEQFF; cdr3_nt: TGTGCCAGTAGTAGCCTAGCGGGGTACAATGAGCAGTTCTTC; v_call: TRBV19; clone_size: .; d_call: TRBD2; j_call: TRBJ2-1
cdr3_aa: CASSRTDLNYGYTF; cdr3_nt: TGTGCCAGCAGCCGGACAGACCTTAACTATGGCTACACCTTC; v_call: TRBV4-2; clone_size: .; d_call: .; j_call: TRBJ1-2
cdr3_aa: CASSPETSGGTDTQYF; cdr3_nt: TGCGCCAGCAGCCCTGAGACTAGCGGGGGCACAGATACGCAGTATTTT; v_call: TRBV5-1; clone_size: .; d_call: TRBD2; j_call: TRBJ2-3
cdr3_aa: CASSPSRVDRDSGNTIYF; cdr3_nt: TGTGCCAGCAGCCCGAGTCGAGTCGACAGGGACTCTGGAAACACCATATATTTT; v_call: TRBV9; clone_size: .; d_call: TRBD1; j_call: TRBJ1-3
cdr3_aa: CASSPASASTDTQYF; cdr3_nt: TGTGCCAGCTCACCAGCTAGCGCGAGCACAGATACGCAGTATTTT; v_call: TRBV18; clone_size: .; d_call: .; j_call: TRBJ2-3
cdr3_aa: CSASTKGAYYGYTF; cdr3_nt: TGCAGTGCTAGTACAAAGGGGGCTTACTATGGCTACACCTTC; v_call: TRBV20-1; clone_size: .; d_call: TRBD1; j_call: TRBJ1-2
cdr3_aa: CASSPGGGNEAFF; cdr3_nt: TGTGCCAGCAGCCCAGGAGGGGGCAATGAAGCTTTCTTT; v_call: TRBV11-3; clone_size: .; d_call: TRBD1; j_call: TRBJ1-1
cdr3_aa: CASRTDRGGETQYF; cdr3_nt: TGTGCCAGTAGAACTGACAGGGGGGGAGAGACCCAGTACTTC; v_call: TRBV19; clone_size: once; d_call: TRBD1; j_call: TRBJ2-5
cdr3_aa: CASSYGLAGPDTQYF; cdr3_nt: TGTGCCAGCAGTTACGGACTAGCGGGACCAGATACGCAGTATTTT; v_call: TRBV6-5; clone_size: once; d_call: TRBD2; j_call: TRBJ2-3
cdr3_aa: CASSEPAGGGETQYF; cdr3_nt: TGTGCCAGCAGTGAACCGGCGGGAGGGGGAGAGACCCAGTACTTC; v_call: TRBV25-1; clone_size: .; d_call: TRBD2; j_call: TRBJ2-5
cdr3_aa: CASSLKTGDTEAFF; cdr3_nt: TGTGCCAGCAGCTTAAAGACCGGGGATACTGAAGCTTTCTTT; v_call: TRBV11-3; clone_size: .; d_call: .; j_call: TRBJ1-1
cdr3_aa: CSASPPGLAKNIQYF; cdr3_nt: TGCAGTGCTAGTCCGCCAGGCCTAGCCAAAAACATTCAGTACTTC; v_call: TRBV20-1; clone_size: .; d_call: .; j_call: TRBJ2-4
cdr3_aa: CASSSSRGQTEAFF; cdr3_nt: TGTGCCAGCAGCTCCTCCAGGGGGCAGACTGAAGCTTTCTTT; v_call: TRBV5-4; clone_size: .; d_call: TRBD1; j_call: TRBJ1-1
cdr3_aa: CASLSVHGTDTQYF; cdr3_nt: TGCGCCAGCCTTAGCGTTCATGGCACAGATACGCAGTATTTT; v_call: TRBV10-1; clone_size: once; d_call: .; j_call: TRBJ2-3
cdr3_aa: CASSQKGLASYEQYF; cdr3_nt: TGTGCCAGCAGTCAGAAGGGACTAGCGTCCTACGAGCAGTACTTC; v_call: TRBV5-6; clone_size: .; d_call: TRBD2; j_call: TRBJ2-7
cdr3_aa: CASSYTDEGISTTNEKLFF; cdr3_nt: TGCGCCAGCAGCTATACGGACGAGGGAATATCCACAACTAATGAAAAACTGTTTTTT; v_call: TRBV5-1; clone_size: .; d_call: .; j_call: TRBJ1-4
cdr3_aa: CAISEPGQGDDDEQFF; cdr3_nt: TGTGCCATCAGTGAGCCGGGACAGGGGGATGACGATGAGCAGTTCTTC; v_call: TRBV10-3; clone_size: .; d_call: TRBD1; j_call: TRBJ2-1
cdr3_aa: CSVGETGPAQPQHF; cdr3_nt: TGCAGCGTTGGGGAGACAGGGCCTGCTCAGCCCCAGCATTTT; v_call: TRBV29-1; clone_size: .; d_call: TRBD1; j_call: TRBJ1-5
cdr3_aa: CASSDRGSNNEQFF; cdr3_nt: TGTGCCAGCAGCGACAGGGGGTCTAACAATGAGCAGTTCTTC; v_call: TRBV27; clone_size: medium-sized; d_call: TRBD1; j_call: TRBJ2-1
cdr3_aa: CASSLTPSGSFTYEQYF; cdr3_nt: TGTGCCAGCAGCTTAACCCCTAGCGGGAGCTTCACCTACGAGCAGTACTTC; v_call: TRBV11-2; clone_size: .; d_call: TRBD2; j_call: TRBJ2-7
cdr3_aa: CAISAGTSVSYEQYF; cdr3_nt: TGTGCCATCAGTGCCGGGACTAGCGTATCCTACGAGCAGTACTTC; v_call: TRBV10-3; clone_size: .; d_call: TRBD2; j_call: TRBJ2-7
cdr3_aa: CSVDASSRSTSANYGYTF; cdr3_nt: TGCAGCGTTGATGCCTCGTCGAGGTCCACCTCAGCTAACTATGGCTACACCTTC; v_call: TRBV29-1; clone_size: .; d_call: .; j_call: TRBJ1-2
cdr3_aa: CASSFRGMNTEAFF; cdr3_nt: TGCGCCAGCAGCTTCCGGGGAATGAACACTGAAGCTTTCTTT; v_call: TRBV5-1; clone_size: .; d_call: .; j_call: TRBJ1-1
cdr3_aa: CASSTAGVLSYEQYF; cdr3_nt: TGTGCCAGCAGTACGGCAGGCGTACTCTCCTACGAGCAGTACTTC; v_call: TRBV28; clone_size: .; d_call: .; j_call: TRBJ2-7
cdr3_aa: CASSLSNGVGGYTF; cdr3_nt: TGTGCCAGCAGTTTATCGAACGGGGTGGGAGGCTACACCTTC; v_call: TRBV27; clone_size: .; d_call: .; j_call: TRBJ1-2
cdr3_aa: CASSPPRGEAFF; cdr3_nt: TGTGCCAGCAGCCCCCCGAGAGGTGAAGCTTTCTTT; v_call: TRBV6-5; clone_size: once; d_call: .; j_call: TRBJ1-1
cdr3_aa: CASSSTGGGAYNEQFF; cdr3_nt: TGTGCCAGCAGCTCGACCGGGGGAGGGGCATACAATGAGCAGTTCTTC; v_call: TRBV5-4; clone_size: .; d_call: TRBD2; j_call: TRBJ2-1
cdr3_aa: CASRLLANTGELFF; cdr3_nt: TGTGCCAGCAGGCTACTAGCGAACACCGGGGAGCTGTTTTTT; v_call: TRBV7-8; clone_size: few; d_call: .; j_call: TRBJ2-2
cdr3_aa: CASSLGWGGQKLFF; cdr3_nt: TGTGCCAGCAGCTTGGGGTGGGGAGGGCAAAAACTGTTTTTT; v_call: TRBV7-2; clone_size: once; d_call: .; j_call: TRBJ1-4
cdr3_aa: CASSLGQAEKLFF; cdr3_nt: TGTGCCAGTAGTTTAGGACAGGCTGAAAAACTGTTTTTT; v_call: TRBV19; clone_size: .; d_call: TRBD1; j_call: TRBJ1-4
cdr3_aa: CASSLAYGGYWEQYF; cdr3_nt: TGTGCCAGCAGCTTGGCCTACGGCGGCTATTGGGAGCAGTACTTC; v_call: TRBV5-5; clone_size: .; d_call: .; j_call: TRBJ2-7
cdr3_aa: CASSAVLSGTSTDTQYF; cdr3_nt: TGTGCCAGCAGCGCAGTATTATCCGGGACTAGCACAGATACGCAGTATTTT; v_call: TRBV5-6; clone_size: .; d_call: .; j_call: TRBJ2-3
cdr3_aa: CASSSGLAVSYEQYF; cdr3_nt: TGTGCCAGCAGCTCGGGACTAGCGGTTTCCTACGAGCAGTACTTC; v_call: TRBV6-5; clone_size: .; d_call: TRBD2; j_call: TRBJ2-7
cdr3_aa: CASSMGLAGDTQYF; cdr3_nt: TGCGCCAGCAGCATGGGACTAGCGGGAGATACGCAGTATTTT; v_call: TRBV4-3; clone_size: .; d_call: TRBD2; j_call: TRBJ2-3
cdr3_aa: CATTDRANGGYTF; cdr3_nt: TGTGCCACCACGGACAGGGCGAATGGTGGCTACACCTTC; v_call: TRBV10-3; clone_size: once; d_call: TRBD1; j_call: TRBJ1-2